The 16 T cell receptor beta chains in this list originate from one sample, sequenced in a study of T-cell memory formation after mild COVID-19 (dated by TCRdb to about 2021). Libraries came from 5' RACE. Instrument on record: Illumina NovaSeq 6000. The public reads were quality trimmed at Q25 with fastp and then assembled into clones with MiXCR by TCRdb, keeping productive beta chains. Here each entry gathers all rows of one CDR3 protein and keeps the most common genes and DNA. Here the sample has 110,000 or so distinct CDR3 sequences; roughly 20% occur a single time. Jointly, the top ten make up approximately 40% of the sample. Sample: PBMCs or a T cell subset sorted from them (not recorded which). These receptors were collected from a man between 18 and 29 years old who had mild COVID-19 (a few samples of this study predate the infection). The sample titles of this study are shuffled in the database, so cell type and time point are left out; the donor was told from shared clones.

A few counts support this clonotype. V and J are TRBV7-2 and TRBJ2-5; D is undetermined. CDR1 and CDR2 from the germline V gene are SGHTA and FQGNSA. CDR3 length equals 12 residues. The ends were cut back, 1 base at V and 2 bases at J, with 2 bases in the middle. CDR3 in DNA: TGTGCCAGCAGCTTAGAACAAGAGACCCAGTACTTC. Amino acid sequence: CASSLEQETQYF.

This clonotype has just a few counts. The CDR3 spells CASSGPGAQPGELFF. The CDR3 nucleotides read TGTGCCAGCAGCGGGCCAGGGGCGCAACCCGGGGAGCTGTTTTTT. The V call is TRBV7-9, the J call TRBJ2-2; weak D call: TRBD1 (6 bases). Germline CDR1 and CDR2: SEHNR and FQNEAQ (reference sequence). CDR3 length: 15 amino acids. The germline V and J ends were trimmed by 5 bases and 6 bases, with 16 bases remaining between them. The variable domain in full, with the rest retrieved from reference TRBV7-9 and TRBJ2-2, is DTGVSQNPRHKITKRGQNVTFRCDPISEHNRLYWYRQTLGQGPEFLTYFQNEAQLEKSRLLSDRFSAERPKGSFSTLEIQRTEQGDSAMYLCASSGPGAQPGELFFGEGSRLTVL.

This sequence joins TRBV7-9 and TRBJ2-1; 8 bases fit TRBD1. The V gene's germline CDR1 is SEHNR and CDR2 FQNEAQ (reference sequence). Trimming cost V 2 bases and J 7 bases; bases outside gene matches: 7. This CDR3 spans 15 amino acids. CDR3: CASSLMSGGWNEQFF. The CDR3 nucleotides read TGTGCCAGCAGCTTAATGTCAGGGGGCTGGAATGAGCAGTTCTTC.

This clonotype was seen a handful of times. The J gene is TRBJ2-7, the V gene TRBV19, with 8 bases that match TRBD1. The CDR3 has 13 residues. Germline V gene sequence: CDR1 LNHDA, CDR2 SQIVND (reference sequence). With V trimmed by 3 bases and J by 6 bases, 4 bases remained unmatched. CDR3 loop: CASSIKGTGEQYF. In nucleotides, the CDR3 is TGTGCCAGTAGTATTAAGGGGACAGGCGAGCAGTACTTC. The full variable domain, rest sourced from reference TRBV19 and TRBJ2-7, is DGGITQSPKYLFRKEGQNVTLSCEQNLNHDAMYWYRQDPGQGLRLIYYSQIVNDFQKGDIAEGYSVSREKKESFPLTVTSAQKNPTAFYLCASSIKGTGEQYFGPGTRLTVT.

As to this clonotype: The junction shows a germline mismatch at one end, possibly a read error. The chain has TRBV12-3 or TRBV12-4 and TRBJ1-5; D may be TRBD1 (5 bases). CDR3 size: 14 residues. CDR3 amino acids: CASTAGISYQPQHF. The CDR3, as DNA: TGTGCCAGCACTGCAGGGATTAGCTATCAGCCCCAGCATTTT.

The table lists this clonotype with many counts. This chain uses TRBV12-3 or TRBV12-4 with TRBJ2-3; 8 bases agree with TRBD1. CDR3 length: 12 residues. V was pared by 6 bases and J by 6 bases, with 2 bases of the junction left unmatched. CDR3 sequence reads: CASSYRGDTQYF. The CDR3 DNA sequence: TGTGCCAGCAGCTACAGGGGGGATACGCAGTATTTT.

This clonotype has more than one count but fewer than ten. The gene calls are TRBV5-6 and TRBJ1-5; D perhaps matches TRBD1 (5 bases). CDR3 length equals 13 residues. Trimming shortened V by 5 bases and J by 9 bases, and 15 bases separated the two germline ends. Germline V gene lookup returns CDR1 SGHDT and CDR2 YYEEEE. The CDR3 region has the DNA TGTGCCAGCAGGTTCGGGACGTCAGGGCCCCAGCATTTT. It encodes CASRFGTSGPQHF.

The chain couples TRBV9 to TRBJ1-1, with TRBD1 as a possible D gene (5 bases). CDR1 is SGDLS and CDR2 is YYNGEE in the germline V gene. The CDR3 is made up of 14 amino acids. V was clipped by 0 bases and J by 1 base, with 7 bases between them. CDR3 DNA: TGTGCCAGCAGCGTAGAAGGGGAGAACACTGAAGCTTTCTTT. It specifies CASSVEGENTEAFF. Filled out from reference TRBV9 and TRBJ1-1, the complete variable domain reads DSGVTQTPKHLITATGQRVTLRCSPRSGDLSVYWYQQSLDQGLQFLIQYYNGEERAKGNILERFSAQQFPDLHSELNLSSLELGDSALYFCASSVEGENTEAFFGQGTRLTVV.

The chain is built from TRBV27 and TRBJ2-5; possible D gene TRBD2, 5 bases. CDR3 length: 13 amino acids. Trimming removed 6 bases at V and 1 base at J, with 9 bases between. CDR1 and CDR2 from the germline V gene are MNHEY and SMNVEV (reference sequence). CDR3 sequence: CASSLRGQETQYF. DNA for the CDR3: TGTGCCAGCAGCCTACGGGGCCAAGAGACCCAGTACTTC.

This chain connects TRBV5-1 to TRBJ2-7, with TRBD2 identical over 8 bases. CDR1 and CDR2 (germline): SGHRS, YFSETQ. This CDR3 has 16 residues. J lost 5 bases, V lost 6 bases, and 16 bases had no gene match. The CDR3, as DNA: TGCGCCAGCAAGGTTCCGGGGCGGGGGGCAGACGACGAGCAGTACTTC. Protein product: CASKVPGRGADDEQYF.

This clonotype was observed a few times. The chain links TRBV9 to TRBJ2-6; D is undetermined. Trimming shortened V by 0 bases and J by 2 bases, and 6 bases separated the two germline ends. The germline V gene encodes CDR1 SGDLS and CDR2 YYNGEE. This CDR3 is built from 15 residues. The CDR3 here is CASSVAGAGANVLTF. CDR3 bases: TGTGCCAGCAGCGTAGCTGGGGCTGGGGCCAACGTCCTGACTTTC.

The table lists this clonotype with a few counts. The gene calls are TRBV29-1 and TRBJ1-1; possible D gene TRBD1, 5 bases. The CDR3 length is 14 residues. Germline V gives CDR1 SQVTM, CDR2 ANQGSEA. Deletions cut 3 bases from V and 6 bases from J, with 17 bases between. Written as DNA, the CDR3 is TGCAGCGTTGAGGGGGACTCAAGGGTGCCTGAAGCTTTCTTT. It is translated as CSVEGDSRVPEAFF. Full variable domain (missing parts from reference TRBV29-1 and TRBJ1-1): SAVISQKPSRDICQRGTSLTIQCQVDSQVTMMFWYRQQPGQSLTLIATANQGSEATYESGFVIDKFPISRPNLTFSTLTVSNMSPEDSSIYLCSVEGDSRVPEAFFGQGTRLTVV.

This clonotype was seen a few times. This chain uses TRBV11-2 with TRBJ2-3; 12 bases line up with TRBD2. J lost 5 bases, V lost 4 bases, and 7 bases had no gene match. The CDR3 is made up of 16 amino acids. Per the germline V gene, CDR1 is SGHAT and CDR2 is FQNNGV. The CDR3 sequence is CASSYWTSGEEDTQYF. In DNA, the CDR3 is TGTGCCAGCAGCTACTGGACTAGCGGGGAGGAAGATACGCAGTATTTT.

The gene calls are TRBV10-3 and TRBJ2-3; D is possibly TRBD2 (6 bases). V dropped 6 bases and J dropped 1 base, with 14 bases sitting between them. This CDR3 spans 15 amino acids. In germline, CDR1 is ENHRY, CDR2 SYGVKD. The CDR3 loop reads CAISVRLGRTDTQYF. The DNA for the CDR3 is TGTGCCATCAGCGTTAGACTAGGACGCACAGATACGCAGTATTTT.

This clonotype showed up just a few times. The genes are TRBV2 and TRBJ2-2, with D unclear. The CDR3 has 14 amino acids. V was pared by 5 bases and J by 0 bases, with 7 bases between. Per germline, CDR1 SNHLY and CDR2 FYNNEI. CDR3 in DNA: TGTGCCAGCAGTAGGCCAGCGAACACCGGGGAGCTGTTTTTT. Its translation is CASSRPANTGELFF.

V usage is TRBV6-5 and J usage is TRBJ2-3, with D perhaps being TRBD1 or TRBD2 (6 bases each). The V gene lost 2 bases and the J gene lost 3 bases, with 12 bases spanning the gap. Germline V gene lookup returns CDR1 MNHEY and CDR2 SVGAGI. CDR3 length: 15 amino acids. CDR3 nucleotide sequence: TGTGCCAGCAGTTACGGGGGGCCGGATACAGATACGCAGTATTTT. Protein sequence: CASSYGGPDTDTQYF.